Reported below is one T cell receptor (beta chain). Antigen unknown. Every patient experienced relapse after autologous stem cell transplantation, and brentuximab vedotin exposure varied. This entry is derived from a study of PD-1 blockade in classical Hodgkin lymphoma. V was pared by 2 bases and J by 0 bases, with 14 bases between. Germline loops: CDR1 MGHRA, CDR2 YSYEKL. The CDR3 totals 17 residues. Whole-study results and caveats: Complete responders' diversity at baseline resembled that of newly diagnosed patients.

This table comes from immunoSEQ multiplex PCR, and its TCRdb copy is limited to in-frame clones, with some not included. The sample includes about 40,000 clones, approximately 87% of them seen just once. This TCR was sampled from a human donor with classical Hodgkin lymphoma. Sequences were derived from peripheral blood mononuclear cells (PBMCs), sampled at baseline. This chain joins TRBV4-1 and TRBJ1-5; D gene unclear. CDR3 sequence reads: CASSQYPERVSNQPQHF. The DNA of the CDR3 is TGCGCCAGCAGCCAATATCCCGAGAGGGTTAGCAATCAGCCCCAGCATTTT.